The present T cell receptor beta chain was sequenced within a study of T cell changes during pregnancy in multiple sclerosis. TCRdb's copy holds only in-frame clones and misses some; the assay was immunoSEQ multiplex PCR. Of some 85,000 clones in the sample, 90% to 95% were seen once. This clonotype was sampled from a female donor with multiple sclerosis, enrolled in a pregnancy study. The sequencing used peripheral blood, collected in the third trimester of pregnancy.

This CDR3 reads CASSASPRGGTEAFF. The CDR3 DNA reads TGTGCCAGCAGTGCCAGCCCCCGTGGAGGCACTGAAGCTTTCTTT. The chain employs TRBV9 and TRBJ1-1; D is uncertain. CDR1 is SGDLS and CDR2 is YYNGEE in the germline V gene. The CDR3 contains 15 residues. Trimming stripped 5 bases from V and 4 bases from J, with 18 bases between.